This T cell receptor beta chain is from a study of T cells in Graves' hyperthyroidism and ophthalmopathy. J gave up 5 bases and V 2 bases, and 8 bases lay outside the gene matches. Germline CDR1 SGHTA, CDR2 FQGTGA. CDR3 size: 15 residues. Researchers amplified the TCR beta CDR3 regions from RNA transcripts. First-round RT-PCR targeting the TCR CDR3 was performed with the HTBI primer set. Via MiXCR, TCRdb re-called the multiplex PCR reads, giving one row per CDR3 protein. The sample lists about 610,000 distinct CDR3 sequences, roughly 14% occurring once. This clonotype was counted only a few times. The TCR comes from a woman between 35 and 50 years old with Graves' ophthalmopathy. Sequencing input: blood. The chain has TRBV7-3 and TRBJ2-5; TRBD1 matches 7 bases. The CDR3 here is CASSLGRGKEETQYF. The CDR3 nucleotides are TGTGCCAGCAGCTTAGGCAGGGGGAAGGAGGAGACCCAGTACTTC. The full variable domain, rest sourced from reference TRBV7-3 and TRBJ2-5, is GAGVSQTPSNKVTEKGKYVELRCDPISGHTALYWYRQSLGQGPEFLIYFQGTGAADDSGLPNDRFFAVRPEGSVSTLKIQRTERGDSAVYLCASSLGRGKEETQYFGPGTRLLVL.